The rows below give T cell receptor beta chains drawn from one sample of a study of blood T cell repertoires in COVID-19. Produced via immunoSEQ multiplex PCR; TCRdb's table is partial and in-frame only. The table has about 250,000 clones, 88% seen once. Sequencing was done on a sample of peripheral blood. The receptors shown here come from an older man with acute or convalescent COVID-19. Both conserved end residues are part of each CDR3. The D gene is left open where the match is weak. Clone size is not always given. Where it is, it says once, few, many or a class for expanded clones.

>.|TRBJ1-1|TRBV13|TRBD1
CASSSGTANMNTEAFF
TGTGCCAGCAGCTCCGGGACAGCCAACATGAACACTGAAGCTTTCTTT
>.|TRBJ1-3|TRBV4-1|.
CASSQDATGNTIYF
TGCGCCAGCAGCCAAGACGCGACTGGAAACACCATATATTTT
>.|TRBJ2-7|TRBV12-3/TRBV12-4|TRBD1
CASSRDSRYEQYF
TGTGCCAGCAGTCGGGACAGCCGTTACGAGCAGTACTTC
>few|TRBJ2-5|TRBV7-9|TRBD1
CASSLTLTGGETQYF
TGTGCCAGCAGCCTAACTCTTACAGGGGGCGAGACCCAGTACTTC
>.|TRBJ1-1|TRBV18|.
CASSQRALNTEAFF
TGTGCCAGCTCACAACGAGCTTTGAACACTGAAGCTTTCTTT
>.|TRBJ1-4|TRBV7-9|.
CASSLARARGATNEKLFF
TGTGCCAGCAGCTTAGCAAGGGCAAGGGGCGCAACTAATGAAAAACTGTTTTTT
>.|TRBJ1-3|TRBV19|.
CASSMRVSSGNTIYF
TGTGCCAGTAGTATGAGGGTCAGCTCTGGAAACACCATATATTTT
>.|TRBJ2-3|TRBV15|TRBD2
CATSGRERGHTQYF
TGTGCCACCAGCGGCCGGGAGCGGGGGCATACGCAGTATTTT
>.|TRBJ2-1|TRBV1|.
CTSSQDGRGEVYNEQFF
TGCACCAGCAGCCAAGATGGCAGGGGGGAGGTTTACAATGAGCAGTTCTTC
>.|TRBJ2-3|TRBV11-2|TRBD2
CASSLSSGSVTQYF
TGTGCCAGCAGCTTATCTAGCGGGAGTGTTACGCAGTATTTT
>.|TRBJ2-7|TRBV5-4|.
CASSLDQGTYEQYF
TGTGCCAGCAGCTTGGATCAGGGGACCTACGAGCAGTACTTC
>.|TRBJ2-3|TRBV7-3|TRBD1
CASSLTGDRGYDTQYF
TGTGCCAGCAGCTTAACGGGGGACAGGGGATATGATACGCAGTATTTT
>.|TRBJ1-5|TRBV19|TRBD1
CASSHGDRGNQPQHF
TGTGCCAGTAGTCATGGGGACAGGGGGAATCAGCCCCAGCATTTT
>few|TRBJ1-5|TRBV28|TRBD1
CASSLLTGGVSNQPQHF
TGTGCCAGCAGTTTACTCACAGGGGGTGTAAGCAATCAGCCCCAGCATTTT
>.|TRBJ2-5|TRBV7-9|TRBD2
CASSGSVAGETQYF
TGTGCCAGCAGCGGGAGCGTAGCGGGAGAGACCCAGTACTTC
>.|TRBJ2-3|TRBV27|.
CASSLRQADTQYF
TGTGCCAGCAGTTTACGCCAGGCAGATACGCAGTATTTT
>.|TRBJ1-6|TRBV4-2|.
CASSQQVGSYNSPLHF
TGTGCCAGCAGCCAACAGGTGGGCTCCTATAATTCACCCCTCCACTTT
>.|TRBJ2-2|TRBV7-6|.
CASSLIANPAGELFF
TGTGCCAGCAGCTTAATCGCTAACCCGGCCGGGGAGCTGTTTTTT
>.|TRBJ1-1|TRBV7-9|.
CASSLTQGNTEAFF
TGTGCCAGCAGTCTCACCCAGGGAAACACTGAAGCTTTCTTT
>.|TRBJ2-1|TRBV2|.
CASTGQISYNEQFF
TGTGCCAGCACCGGACAGATCTCCTACAATGAGCAGTTCTTC
>.|TRBJ2-1|TRBV7-6|.
CASSLVGRVGVYNEQFF
TGTGCCAGCAGCTTAGTAGGGCGGGTTGGTGTTTACAATGAGCAGTTCTTC
>.|TRBJ1-6|TRBV2|.
CATKGGVGSPLHF
TGTGCCACCAAGGGAGGGGTCGGTTCACCCCTCCACTTT
>once|TRBJ2-7|TRBV11-2|.
CASSLGGLSHEQYF
TGTGCCAGCAGCTTGGGGGGGCTTAGCCACGAGCAGTACTTC
>.|TRBJ2-5|TRBV7-2|TRBD1
CASSWTGEETQYF
TGTGCCAGCAGCTGGACAGGGGAGGAGACCCAGTACTTC
>.|TRBJ1-5|TRBV3-1/TRBV3-2|.
CASSQDNNQPQHF
TGTGCCAGCAGCCAAGATAACAATCAGCCCCAGCATTTT
>.|TRBJ1-2|TRBV7-2|.
CASSFGLFNGYTF
TGTGCCAGCAGCTTTGGACTGTTTAATGGCTACACCTTC
>.|TRBJ2-3|TRBV7-2|TRBD2
CASSQIGTSFDTQYF
TGTGCCAGCAGCCAGATCGGGACTAGCTTCGATACGCAGTATTTT
>.|TRBJ2-7|TRBV7-2|TRBD2
CASSLDGTRTYEQYF
TGTGCCAGCAGCTTAGACGGGACTAGAACCTACGAGCAGTACTTC
>.|TRBJ1-2|TRBV6-2/TRBV6-3|.
CASSYSRTALAYGYTF
TGTGCCAGCAGTTACTCCCGGACAGCCCTAGCCTATGGCTACACCTTC
>.|TRBJ1-4|TRBV7-9|TRBD1
CASSSGQFNEKLFF
TGTGCCAGCAGCTCGGGACAGTTTAATGAAAAACTGTTTTTT
>.|TRBJ1-1|TRBV7-9|.
CASSLNSDRNTEAFF
TGTGCCAGCAGCTTAAACTCTGACAGGAACACTGAAGCTTTCTTT
>.|TRBJ2-1|TRBV5-4|.
CASSTGRGYNEQFF
TGTGCCAGCAGCACAGGGAGAGGCTACAATGAGCAGTTCTTC
>.|TRBJ1-6|TRBV9|.
CASSVGVAYNSPLHF
TGTGCCAGCAGCGTAGGAGTAGCGTATAATTCACCCCTCCACTTT
>once|TRBJ2-1|TRBV11-3|.
CASSQRVESYNEQFF
TGTGCCAGCAGCCAACGGGTGGAGTCCTACAATGAGCAGTTCTTC
>.|TRBJ2-2|TRBV6-6|.
CASRRDSSYTGELFF
TGTGCCAGCAGGCGGGACTCCTCATACACCGGGGAGCTGTTTTTT
>.|TRBJ2-1|TRBV7-6|TRBD1
CASSLVVTGVFYNEQFF
TGTGCCAGCAGCTTAGTCGTTACAGGGGTCTTCTACAATGAGCAGTTCTTC
>.|TRBJ1-5|TRBV11-2|TRBD1
CASSLTGNQPQHF
TGTGCCAGCAGCCTGACAGGGAATCAGCCCCAGCATTTT
>.|TRBJ2-2|TRBV19|.
CASSIRASDTGELFF
TGTGCCAGTAGTATAAGGGCTAGCGACACCGGGGAGCTGTTTTTT
>.|TRBJ2-1|TRBV18|.
CASSPPGLKGDEQFF
TGTGCCAGCTCACCTCCGGGACTAAAGGGGGATGAGCAGTTCTTC
>.|TRBJ2-1|TRBV4-1|TRBD2
CASSQGLAGGSYNEQFF
TGCGCCAGCAGCCAGGGTCTAGCGGGGGGATCCTACAATGAGCAGTTCTTC
>.|TRBJ2-6|TRBV10-3|TRBD2
CATLAGGTPGANVLTF
TGTGCCACCTTAGCGGGAGGGACCCCTGGGGCCAACGTCCTGACTTTC
>.|TRBJ2-7|TRBV5-1|TRBD2
CASSPWTSGGGYEQYF
TGCGCCAGCAGCCCTTGGACTAGCGGGGGGGGATACGAGCAGTACTTC
>.|TRBJ2-2|TRBV19|TRBD1
CATRDRTNTGELFF
TGTGCCACCCGGGACAGGACGAACACCGGGGAGCTGTTTTTT
>few|TRBJ1-2|TRBV6-2/TRBV6-3|.
CASSLRGGNGYTF
TGTGCCAGCAGCCTTCGGGGGGGTAATGGCTACACCTTC
>.|TRBJ1-5|TRBV5-1|TRBD1
CASSLEGGGQPQHF
TGCGCCAGCAGCTTGGAAGGGGGCGGGCAGCCCCAGCATTTT
>.|TRBJ2-1|TRBV6-5|.
CASSYSRQGLNNEQFF
TGTGCCAGCAGTTACTCGAGGCAGGGCCTCAACAATGAGCAGTTCTTC
>.|TRBJ1-6|TRBV6-5|TRBD1
CASRKGQTNSPLHF
TGTGCCAGCAGAAAGGGACAGACTAATTCACCCCTCCACTTT
>.|TRBJ2-1|TRBV19|TRBD1
CASSAGDRAQFYNEQFF
TGTGCCAGTAGCGCAGGGGACAGGGCCCAATTTTACAATGAGCAGTTCTTC
>.|TRBJ2-5|TRBV7-9|TRBD1
CASSLVPRDREETQYF
TGTGCCAGCAGCTTAGTCCCGAGGGACAGGGAAGAGACCCAGTACTTC